This entry lists 5 T cell receptor beta chains sequenced from one sample in a study of PD-1 blockade in classical Hodgkin lymphoma. TCRdb keeps only in-frame clones here, not all; method: immunoSEQ multiplex PCR. The table lists about 40,000 clones, approximately 69% of them singletons, with 12% to 15% in the top ten. Every patient had relapsed following autologous stem cell transplantation, and cohorts differed in brentuximab vedotin exposure. Sample: peripheral blood mononuclear cells (PBMCs), taken before the second cycle of nivolumab. The origin of the receptors is a human donor with classical Hodgkin lymphoma.

This chain links TRBV29-1 with TRBJ2-1; the match to TRBD2 covers 10 bases. The germline CDR1 and CDR2 sequences are SQVTM and ANQGSEA. This CDR3 has 14 residues. The J segment lost 6 bases and the V segment lost 5 bases, leaving 7 bases of the junction unmatched. CDR3 DNA sequence: TGCAGCGTTTCCGGGACTAGCGCTTCCAATGAGCAGTTCTTC. Its protein product is CSVSGTSASNEQFF.

V gene TRBV19 combines with J gene TRBJ1-2; possible D gene TRBD1, 6 bases. The germline gives CDR1 LNHDA, CDR2 SQIVND (reference sequence). The ends were cut back, 10 bases at V and 5 bases at J, with 20 bases in the middle. The CDR3 contains 14 residues. CDR3 amino acids: CATAKGEGRYGYTF. In nucleotides, the CDR3 is TGTGCCACCGCCAAGGGGGAGGGGAGGTATGGCTACACCTTC.

V gene TRBV21-1 combines with J gene TRBJ1-1. TRBV21-1 is a pseudogene. The CDR3 is 15 residues long. CDR3 loop: CASSNFGEGEKCAFF. For the CDR3, the DNA is TGTGCCAGCAGCAACTTTGGAGAGGGTGAAAAGTGTGCTTTCTTT.

Only one count was recorded for this clone. The CDR3 region has the DNA TGTGCCAGCAGCTTCGGGCAGACAGATACGCAGTATTTT. Amino acid sequence: CASSFGQTDTQYF. This rearrangement joins TRBV7-3 to TRBJ2-3, with unresolved D. Germline loops: CDR1 SGHTA, CDR2 FQGTGA. The CDR3 has 13 amino acids. Deletions cut 3 bases from V and 3 bases from J, with 7 bases between.

This clone appeared once. The chain is built from TRBV9 and TRBJ1-1, with D perhaps matching TRBD1 (5 bases). Per germline, CDR1 SGDLS and CDR2 YYNGEE. The CDR3 runs 15 residues. The germline V and J ends were trimmed by 3 bases and 8 bases, with 20 bases remaining between them. The CDR3 DNA reads as TGTGCCAGCAGCGATTTCGGGGCCCCCCATGAGGAAGCTTTCTTT. The encoded protein is CASSDFGAPHEEAFF.